Below, 13 T cell receptor beta chains from the same sample are listed, as sequenced in a study of response to subunit inactivated influenza vaccine. From the RT-PCR reads, TCRdb called clonotypes with MiXCR, one entry per CDR3 protein. This sample has fewer than 600,000 distinct CDR3 sequences, with approximately 6.9% found just once. Specimen: PBMCs from blood, collected less than 30 months after vaccination. The receptors originated from a man between 50 and 69 years old who received an inactivated influenza vaccine.

The chain couples TRBV19 to TRBJ2-1, with TRBD2 as a possible D gene (6 bases). The length of the CDR3 is 14 residues. Per germline, CDR1 LNHDA and CDR2 SQIVND (reference sequence). The V end was cut by 4 bases, the J end by 3 bases, with 10 bases between. The CDR3 nucleotides read TGTGCCAGTAGTAGGAGGGGTTTCTACAATGAGCAGTTCTTC. Translating gives CASSRRGFYNEQFF.

The chain's CDR3 is CASSLVDLAGANVLTF. As DNA, the CDR3 is TGTGCCAGCAGCTTAGTGGACCTCGCTGGGGCCAACGTCCTGACTTTC. The chain has TRBV11-1 and TRBJ2-6; no reliable D call. The CDR3 runs 16 residues. Trimming removed 1 base from V and 2 bases from J, with 9 bases in between. Germline CDR1 SGHAT, CDR2 FQDESV (reference sequence).

This clonotype has more than one count but fewer than ten. This chain joins TRBV12-3 or TRBV12-4 and TRBJ1-1; a possible D gene is TRBD1 (5 bases). V was cut by 5 bases and J by 4 bases, with 17 bases left in between. The CDR3 runs 15 residues. The CDR3 reads CASSPPGLGGTEAFF. The CDR3 DNA sequence: TGTGCCAGCAGTCCTCCGGGACTCGGTGGCACTGAAGCTTTCTTT.

This clonotype was detected many times. The chain joins TRBV11-2 to TRBJ2-5, with D perhaps assigned TRBD1 or TRBD2 (5 bases each). Germline V lookup: CDR1 SGHAT, CDR2 FQNNGV. V was trimmed by 5 bases and J by 2 bases, leaving 12 bases between them. This CDR3 region has 14 residues. The CDR3 bases are TGTGCCAGCAGCGCTCGGGACGGACAAGAGACCCAGTACTTC. Its translation is CASSARDGQETQYF. Full variable domain (remainder filled in from reference TRBV11-2 and TRBJ2-5): EAGVAQSPRYKIIEKRQSVAFWCNPISGHATLYWYQQILGQGPKLLIQFQNNGVVDDSQLPKDRFSAERLKGVDSTLKIQPAKLEDSAVYLCASSARDGQETQYFGPGTRLLVL.

The chain links TRBV18 to TRBJ1-4, with D possibly TRBD1 on 5 matching bases. The V gene's germline CDR1 is KGHSH and CDR2 LQKENI. V lost 3 bases and J 0 bases, leaving 11 bases between the germline ends. The CDR3 runs to 16 residues. CDR3 residues: CASSPLTGPTNEKLFF. The CDR3 nucleotides are TGTGCCAGCTCACCTCTGACGGGGCCAACTAATGAAAAACTGTTTTTT.

There are a few counts of this clonotype. The CDR3 here is CASDGGYEQYF. The CDR3 coding sequence is TGTGCCAGCGACGGAGGCTACGAGCAGTACTTC. The chain is built from TRBV6-2 or TRBV6-3 and TRBJ2-7; perhaps TRBD2 as D (5 bases). The CDR3 sequence is 11 residues long. Trimming pared 8 bases from V and 3 bases from J, leaving 8 bases between. Germline V gene data show CDR1 as MNHEY and CDR2 as SVGEGT.

This clonotype was detected once. The rearrangement joins TRBV11-1 to TRBJ2-7; D uncertain. Germline V gene lookup returns CDR1 SGHAT and CDR2 FQDESV (reference sequence). Between the trimmed V and J ends, which lost 2 bases and 6 bases, there was a span of 2 bases. This CDR3 contains 10 residues. As DNA, the CDR3 is TGTGCCAGCAGCTTATCCGAGCAGTACTTC. Its protein is CASSLSEQYF.

This clonotype was counted many times. The V and J genes are TRBV29-1 and TRBJ2-5; D is unresolved. Trimming stripped 4 bases from V and 5 bases from J, with 17 bases between. CDR3 length: 14 amino acids. Germline lookup yields CDR1 SQVTM and CDR2 ANQGSEA. In DNA form, the CDR3 reads TGCAGCGTTGGAAGGGTTCGGCGTCCGGAGACCCAGTACTTC. It translates to CSVGRVRRPETQYF. Full variable domain (outside the CDR3, taken from reference TRBV29-1 and TRBJ2-5): SAVISQKPSRDICQRGTSLTIQCQVDSQVTMMFWYRQQPGQSLTLIATANQGSEATYESGFVIDKFPISRPNLTFSTLTVSNMSPEDSSIYLCSVGRVRRPETQYFGPGTRLLVL.

This clonotype was recorded a few times. The chain carries TRBV29-1 and TRBJ2-2; 7 positions match TRBD1. The CDR3 sequence is 15 residues long. The germline CDR1 and CDR2 sequences are SQVTM and ANQGSEA. V lost 1 base, J lost 4 bases, and 6 bases stayed unmatched. CDR3 sequence reads: CSVEVEGAGTGELFF. The CDR3 DNA follows: TGCAGCGTTGAAGTAGAGGGGGCCGGCACCGGGGAGCTGTTTTTT.

This clonotype was detected ten times or more. A read error may account for a junction end that differs from germline. J is TRBJ2-1 and V is TRBV28, with 7 positions matching TRBD1. The CDR3 is made up of 12 amino acids. Germline V gene sequence: CDR1 MDHEN, CDR2 SYDVKM. The CDR3 loop reads CASSVLQGFLTF. The CDR3 nucleotides are TGTGCCAGCAGTGTATTACAGGGGTTCCTCACCTTC.

This clonotype has just a few counts. This chain joins TRBV7-9 and TRBJ2-3; the D is unclear. CDR1 and CDR2 from the germline V gene are SEHNR and FQNEAQ (reference sequence). Trimming took off 6 bases at V and 7 bases at J, with 11 bases between the two ends. The CDR3 is made up of 12 amino acids. CDR3 sequence (DNA): TGTGCCAGCAGGTTTGGATCGAATACGCAGTATTTT. Protein: CASRFGSNTQYF.

The J gene is TRBJ2-7, the V gene TRBV7-9; 8 nucleotides agree with TRBD1. V was clipped by 5 bases and J by 0 bases; unmatched bases: 3. CDR1 and CDR2 (germline): SEHNR, FQNEAQ (reference sequence). The CDR3 covers 14 residues. CDR3 in amino acids: CASSRQGSSYEQYF. The CDR3 DNA is TGTGCCAGCAGCCGACAGGGGAGCTCCTACGAGCAGTACTTC.

V usage is TRBV12-3 or TRBV12-4 and J usage is TRBJ1-1, with D tentatively TRBD1 (5 bases). This CDR3 has 13 amino acids. V shed 6 bases and J shed 8 bases, with 16 bases lying between them. The CDR3 is CASSPQQGREAFF. CDR3 sequence (DNA): TGTGCCAGCAGCCCCCAGCAGGGTCGAGAAGCTTTCTTT.